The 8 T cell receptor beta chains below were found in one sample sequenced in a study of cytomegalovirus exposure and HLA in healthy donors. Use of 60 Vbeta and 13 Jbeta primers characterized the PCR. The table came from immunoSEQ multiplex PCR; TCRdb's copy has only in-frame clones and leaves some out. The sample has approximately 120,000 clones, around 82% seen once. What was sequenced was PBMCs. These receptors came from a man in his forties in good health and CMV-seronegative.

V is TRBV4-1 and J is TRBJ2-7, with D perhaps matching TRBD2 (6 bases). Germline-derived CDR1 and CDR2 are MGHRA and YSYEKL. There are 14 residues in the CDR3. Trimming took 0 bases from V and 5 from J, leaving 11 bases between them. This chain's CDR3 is CASSQEEGRHEQYF. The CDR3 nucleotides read TGCGCCAGCAGCCAAGAGGAGGGGAGGCACGAGCAGTACTTC.

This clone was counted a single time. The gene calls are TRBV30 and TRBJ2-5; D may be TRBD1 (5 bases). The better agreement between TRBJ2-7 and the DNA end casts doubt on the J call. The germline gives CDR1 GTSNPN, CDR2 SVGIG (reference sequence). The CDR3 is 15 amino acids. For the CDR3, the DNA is TGTGCCTGGAACCCACGACAGATTACCGGTCTCGAGCAGTACTTC. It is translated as CAWNPRQITGLEQYF.

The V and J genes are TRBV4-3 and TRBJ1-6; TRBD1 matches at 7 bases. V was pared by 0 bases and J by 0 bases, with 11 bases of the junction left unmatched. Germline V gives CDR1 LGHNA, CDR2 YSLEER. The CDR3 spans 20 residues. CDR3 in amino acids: CASSQEWDSTPSSYNSPLHF. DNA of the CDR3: TGCGCCAGCAGCCAAGAATGGGACAGTACTCCCAGCTCCTATAATTCACCCCTCCACTTT.

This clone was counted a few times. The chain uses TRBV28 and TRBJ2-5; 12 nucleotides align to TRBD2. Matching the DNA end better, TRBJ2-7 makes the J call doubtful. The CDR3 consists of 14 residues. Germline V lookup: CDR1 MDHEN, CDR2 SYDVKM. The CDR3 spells CASSRWTSGDEQYF. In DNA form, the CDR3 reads TGTGCCAGCAGCCGATGGACTAGCGGGGACGAGCAGTACTTC.

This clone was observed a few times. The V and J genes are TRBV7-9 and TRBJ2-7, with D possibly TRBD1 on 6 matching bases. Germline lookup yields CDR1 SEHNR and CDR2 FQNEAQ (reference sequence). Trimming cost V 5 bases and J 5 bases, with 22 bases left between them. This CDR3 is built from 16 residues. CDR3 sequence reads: CASSPTGQRKKDEQYF. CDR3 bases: TGTGCCAGCAGCCCCACCGGACAGCGCAAAAAGGACGAGCAGTACTTC.

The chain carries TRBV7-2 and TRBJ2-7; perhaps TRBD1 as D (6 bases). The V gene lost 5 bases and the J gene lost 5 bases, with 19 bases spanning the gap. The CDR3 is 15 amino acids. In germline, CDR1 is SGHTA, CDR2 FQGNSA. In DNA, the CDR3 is TGTGCCAGCAGCCCACCTCCGGGACACCTTGACGAGCAGTACTTC. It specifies CASSPPPGHLDEQYF. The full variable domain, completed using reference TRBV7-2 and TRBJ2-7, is GAGVSQSPSNKVTEKGKDVELRCDPISGHTALYWYRQSLGQGLEFLIYFQGNSAPDKSGLPSDRFSAERTGGSVSTLTIQRTQQEDSAVYLCASSPPPGHLDEQYFGPGTRLTVT.

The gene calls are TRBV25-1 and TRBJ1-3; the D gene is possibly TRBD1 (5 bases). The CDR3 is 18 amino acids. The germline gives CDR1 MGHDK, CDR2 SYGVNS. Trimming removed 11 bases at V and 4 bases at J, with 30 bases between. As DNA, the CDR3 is TGTGCCTCCGACGAGTCAGGGTCGGCCGTCGCGCGGGGAAACACCATATATTTT. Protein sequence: CASDESGSAVARGNTIYF. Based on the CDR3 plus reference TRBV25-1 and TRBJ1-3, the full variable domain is EADIYQTPRYLVIGTGKKITLECSQTMGHDKMYWYQQDPGMELHLIHYSYGVNSTEKGDLSSESTVSRIRTEHFPLTLESARPSHTSQYLCASDESGSAVARGNTIYFGEGSWLTVV.

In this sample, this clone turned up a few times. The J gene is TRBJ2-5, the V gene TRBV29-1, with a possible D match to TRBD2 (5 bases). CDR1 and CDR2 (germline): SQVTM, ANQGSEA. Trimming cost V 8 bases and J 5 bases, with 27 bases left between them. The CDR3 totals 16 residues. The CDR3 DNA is TGCAGCCTCTTACGAGGGCTTGAACCCTATGCGGAGACCCAGTACTTC. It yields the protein CSLLRGLEPYAETQYF.